This T cell receptor (beta chain) emerged from a study of shared clonotypes between healthy human individuals. The CDR3 sequence is 17 residues long. Unmatched junction bases numbered 8, after V lost 2 bases and J lost 1 base. The germline gives CDR1 SGHTA, CDR2 FQGNSA. Libraries were prepared by immunoSEQ multiplex PCR; TCRdb keeps only in-frame clonotypes and omits some of them. The sample shows over 2 million clones, 85% to 95% of them seen only once. This TCR was sampled from a man aged 18 to 30 in good health. Some clones in this sample may be carry-over from other donors' samples. V usage is TRBV7-2 and J usage is TRBJ2-1, with 7 bases that match TRBD1. Source material: naive CD4+ T cells from PBMCs. Sample subset: CD45RA+ positively selected. CDR3 DNA sequence: TGTGCCAGCAGCTTAAGAGGGGGACAGCGTTCCTACAATGAGCAGTTCTTC. Translation: CASSLRGGQRSYNEQFF.